A single sample gave rise to the 10 T cell receptor beta chains below, sequenced in a study of shared clonotypes between healthy human individuals. Measured with immunoSEQ multiplex PCR; TCRdb has only the in-frame clones, and not every one. The data contain approximately 600,000 clones, roughly 95% of them singletons. Terminally differentiated effector memory CD45RA+ cells were excluded by CCR7 positive selection of CD45RO-negative cells. Sequenced material: naive CD8+ T cells sorted from blood. These receptors all come from a woman younger than 45 in good health.

The chain is built from TRBV6-5 and TRBJ2-7; no clear D. The CDR3 covers 14 residues. CDR1 and CDR2 from the germline V gene are MNHEY and SVGAGI. Trimming shortened V by 7 bases and J by 2 bases, and 15 bases separated the two germline ends. CDR3 protein: CASTSLNKAYEQYF. CDR3 nucleotide sequence: TGTGCCAGCACATCCCTCAATAAGGCCTACGAGCAGTACTTC.

The chain has TRBV2 and TRBJ2-5, with TRBD2 matching over 7 bases. V lost 10 bases and J lost 3; bases outside the gene matches: 8. Germline CDR1 reads SNHLY; CDR2 reads FYNNEI. The CDR3 runs to 13 residues. The CDR3 DNA sequence: TGTGCCACCCTGGGGGACTACGAAGAGACCCAGTACTTC. The encoded protein is CATLGDYEETQYF.

Comment on this clone: Other DNA sequences in the sample encode the same CDR3. The chain links TRBV28 to TRBJ2-5; tentatively, D is TRBD2 (6 bases). V lost 3 bases and J 4 bases, leaving 12 bases between the germline ends. The CDR3 sequence is 14 residues long. Germline V CDR1 and CDR2: MDHEN, SYDVKM. The CDR3 nucleotides read TGTGCCAGCAGTTTGGGGGGAGAAGGAGAGACCCAGTACTTC. Amino acids: CASSLGGEGETQYF.

J is TRBJ2-7 and V is TRBV19; the D gene is possibly TRBD2 (5 bases). CDR3 length equals 14 residues. V lost 5 bases to trimming and J lost 0 bases, with 11 bases between them. Germline V gene data show CDR1 as LNHDA and CDR2 as SQIVND (reference sequence). The CDR3 DNA sequence: TGTGCCAGTAGTGAAGCGGATAGCTCCTACGAGCAGTACTTC. Translation gives CASSEADSSYEQYF.

The chain links TRBV7-7 to TRBJ2-4, with no clear D. The CDR3 loop spans 13 amino acids. Trimming removed 2 bases at V and 8 bases at J, with 10 bases between. Germline V gives CDR1 SSHAT, CDR2 FNYEAQ (reference sequence). This CDR3 is CASSLNRQDIQYF. The CDR3 DNA follows: TGTGCCAGCAGCTTAAATCGCCAAGACATTCAGTACTTC.

In this sample, this clone turned up once. This chain links TRBV2 with TRBJ1-5, with D unclear. This CDR3 is built from 15 residues. The germline V gene has CDR1 SNHLY and CDR2 FYNNEI. Trimming removed 2 bases from V and 0 bases from J, with 8 bases in between. The CDR3 DNA sequence: TGTGCCAGCAGTGAAACGTCAATTAGCAATCAGCCCCAGCATTTT. It encodes CASSETSISNQPQHF.

Details on this clone: Other nucleotide sequences from this sample produce the same CDR3. This chain joins TRBV27 and TRBJ1-1; 7 bases agree with TRBD1. The CDR3 extends over 12 amino acids. The V gene's germline CDR1 is MNHEY and CDR2 SMNVEV (reference sequence). V lost 9 bases to trimming and J lost 1 base; unmatched junction nucleotides: 2. Here the CDR3 reads CASSGGNTEAFF. The CDR3, as DNA: TGTGCCAGTTCAGGGGGGAACACTGAAGCTTTCTTT.

The gene calls are TRBV28 and TRBJ2-7; D is undetermined. This CDR3 contains 12 residues. Deletions cut 5 bases from V and 0 bases from J, with 5 bases between. The germline gives CDR1 MDHEN, CDR2 SYDVKM. This CDR3 reads CASSINSYEQYF. The CDR3 coding sequence is TGTGCCAGCAGTATTAACTCCTACGAGCAGTACTTC. Using reference TRBV28 and TRBJ2-7 for the parts outside the CDR3, the full variable domain is DVKVTQSSRYLVKRTGEKVFLECVQDMDHENMFWYRQDPGLGLRLIYFSYDVKMKEKGDIPEGYSVSREKKERFSLILESASTNQTSMYLCASSINSYEQYFGPGTRLTVT.

The rearrangement joins TRBV10-2 to TRBJ1-1, with D hard to call. Trimming shortened V by 3 bases and J by 1 base, and 9 bases separated the two germline ends. The CDR3 is made up of 14 amino acids. Germline V gives CDR1 WSHSY, CDR2 SAAADI. CDR3: CASSDIGANTEAFF. CDR3 coding DNA: TGCGCCAGCAGTGATATCGGTGCGAACACTGAAGCTTTCTTT.

This clone is a singleton in its sample. This chain links TRBV5-6 with TRBJ2-7; D is uncertain. Per germline, CDR1 SGHDT and CDR2 YYEEEE. The CDR3 spans 14 residues. Trimming stripped 1 base from V and 3 bases from J, with 11 bases between. CDR3 sequence (DNA): TGTGCCAGCAGCTTGTCGGCCATACACTACGAGCAGTACTTC. This codes for CASSLSAIHYEQYF.